This T cell receptor beta chain was recorded in a study of T-cell reconstitution after alpha-beta-depleted transplantation in children. Molecular barcoding with unique molecular identifiers was used for the TCRbeta library. TCRdb processed the PCR reads anew with MiXCR; each CDR3 protein has one entry. The table has about 360,000 distinct CDR3 sequences, about 14% seen once; the top ten hold about 4%. V lost 6 bases and J lost 1, with 12 bases in between. The length of the CDR3 is 13 residues. Germline V gives CDR1 DFQATT, CDR2 SNEGSKA (reference sequence). The clonotype comes from a human donor who donated a stem cell graft to a child with Fanconi anemia. Sequencing used PBMCs, obtained from the stem cell graft. The J gene is TRBJ2-5, the V gene TRBV20-1; no clear D gene. The CDR3 bases are TGCAGTGCCCTTGACACCGCCCAAGAGACCCAGTACTTC. Its translation is CSALDTAQETQYF.